The source of this T cell receptor beta chain is a study of response to subunit inactivated influenza vaccine. MiXCR, applied by TCRdb to the RT-PCR reads, yields one record per CDR3 protein. The sample has roughly 670,000 distinct CDR3 sequences; roughly 15% are singletons. This clonotype was seen ten or more times. Its antigen is currently unknown. General study points: The study's authors posited that every seasonal influenza vaccination enlists few new T cells.

This sequence was found in a man aged 45-65 years who received an inactivated influenza vaccine. Sequenced here: PBMCs from blood, sampled around 14 days before vaccination.

The CDR3 sequence is CASRNASFFFNQPQHF. CDR3 nucleotides: TGTGCCAGCAGAAACGCTTCTTTTTTTTTTAATCAGCCCCAGCATTTT. The chain employs TRBV6-2 or TRBV6-3 and TRBJ1-5, with D hard to call. The CDR3 sequence is 16 residues long. CDR1 MNHEY and CDR2 SVGEGT come from the germline V gene. The germline V and J ends were trimmed by 6 bases and 4 bases, with 19 bases remaining between them.